The following is a T cell receptor (beta chain) sequence with its context. What it recognizes is unknown. Germline V CDR1 and CDR2: KGHSH, LQKENI. CDR3 length equals 14 residues. The V segment lost 4 bases and the J segment 3 bases; nucleotides outside the gene matches: 4. This sample was included in a study of cytomegalovirus exposure and HLA in healthy donors. Only in-frame clones appear in the TCRdb table, and some are missing; sequencing was by immunoSEQ multiplex PCR. The sample includes 70,000 or so clones, 90% to 95% of them seen just once. Separate from the roughly 730-subject first cohort, the 120-subject validation cohort was the one that the donors belonged to. Points from the study as a whole: Over 150 TCR beta chains were listed as cytomegalovirus-associated. In vitro, three CMV-associated chains proved specific for CMV antigens.

This TCR derives from a man younger than 30 in good health and CMV-seropositive. Sequenced sample: PBMCs. The J gene is TRBJ2-7, the V gene TRBV18, with 9 bases that match TRBD1. The CDR3, as DNA: TGTGCCAGCTCACGTCGGGACAGGGACTACGAGCAGTACTTC. It encodes CASSRRDRDYEQYF.